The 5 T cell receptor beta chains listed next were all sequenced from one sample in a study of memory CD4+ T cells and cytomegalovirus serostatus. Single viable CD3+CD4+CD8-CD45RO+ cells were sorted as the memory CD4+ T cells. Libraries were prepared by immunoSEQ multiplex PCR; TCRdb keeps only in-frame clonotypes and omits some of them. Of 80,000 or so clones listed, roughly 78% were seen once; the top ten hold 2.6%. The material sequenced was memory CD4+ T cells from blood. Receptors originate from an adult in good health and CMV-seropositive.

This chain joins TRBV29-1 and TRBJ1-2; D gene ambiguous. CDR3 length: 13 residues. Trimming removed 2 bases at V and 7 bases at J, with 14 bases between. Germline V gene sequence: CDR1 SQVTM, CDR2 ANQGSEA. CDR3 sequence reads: CSVESVTAIGYTF. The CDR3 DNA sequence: TGCAGCGTTGAATCAGTGACCGCGATTGGCTACACCTTC.

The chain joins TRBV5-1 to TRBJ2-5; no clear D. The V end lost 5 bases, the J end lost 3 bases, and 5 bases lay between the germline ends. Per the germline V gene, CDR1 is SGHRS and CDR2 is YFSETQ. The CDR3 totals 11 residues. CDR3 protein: CASREEETQYF. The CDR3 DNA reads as TGCGCCAGCAGAGAGGAAGAGACCCAGTACTTC.

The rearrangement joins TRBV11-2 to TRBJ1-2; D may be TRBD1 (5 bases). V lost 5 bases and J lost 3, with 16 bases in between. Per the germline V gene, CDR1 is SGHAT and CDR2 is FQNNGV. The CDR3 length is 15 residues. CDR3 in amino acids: CASSQSGQPHYGYTF. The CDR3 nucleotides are TGTGCCAGCAGCCAATCAGGGCAGCCCCACTATGGCTACACCTTC.

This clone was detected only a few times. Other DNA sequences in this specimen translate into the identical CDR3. The CDR3 loop is CASSWTSRETQYF. The CDR3 DNA sequence: TGTGCCAGTAGTTGGACTAGCCGGGAGACCCAGTACTTC. The V and J genes are TRBV19 and TRBJ2-5; 8 bases are a match to TRBD2. The CDR3 extends over 13 amino acids. The J segment lost 5 bases and the V segment lost 5 bases, leaving 4 bases of the junction unmatched. Germline V lookup: CDR1 LNHDA, CDR2 SQIVND (reference sequence).

For the CDR3, the DNA is TGTGCCAGCATACAGGCTAGCGGGACCCAGTACTTC. Translated, it gives CASIQASGTQYF. The chain joins TRBV2 to TRBJ2-4, with TRBD2 matching over 7 bases. Matching the DNA end better, TRBJ2-5 makes the J call doubtful. The CDR3 is 12 residues long. Germline assignment: CDR1 SNHLY and CDR2 FYNNEI.